The subject of this entry is one T cell receptor (beta chain). Sequencing used immunoSEQ multiplex PCR; TCRdb keeps in-frame clones, though not all of them. The sample includes 60,000 to 65,000 clones, 75% to 90% of them seen just once. These data belong to a study of technical replicates of blood from several donors. With V trimmed by 6 bases and J by 6 bases, 7 bases remained unmatched. Per germline, CDR1 SNHLY and CDR2 FYNNEI. The CDR3 length is 13 residues. The source material was PBMCs. The clonotype comes from a human donor in good health. Some clones in this sample may be carry-over from other donors' samples. The V call is TRBV2, the J call TRBJ2-7, with 8 positions matching TRBD2. CDR3 sequence: CASRGSSGGEQYF. CDR3 nucleotides: TGTGCCAGCAGAGGAAGCAGCGGGGGCGAGCAGTACTTC.